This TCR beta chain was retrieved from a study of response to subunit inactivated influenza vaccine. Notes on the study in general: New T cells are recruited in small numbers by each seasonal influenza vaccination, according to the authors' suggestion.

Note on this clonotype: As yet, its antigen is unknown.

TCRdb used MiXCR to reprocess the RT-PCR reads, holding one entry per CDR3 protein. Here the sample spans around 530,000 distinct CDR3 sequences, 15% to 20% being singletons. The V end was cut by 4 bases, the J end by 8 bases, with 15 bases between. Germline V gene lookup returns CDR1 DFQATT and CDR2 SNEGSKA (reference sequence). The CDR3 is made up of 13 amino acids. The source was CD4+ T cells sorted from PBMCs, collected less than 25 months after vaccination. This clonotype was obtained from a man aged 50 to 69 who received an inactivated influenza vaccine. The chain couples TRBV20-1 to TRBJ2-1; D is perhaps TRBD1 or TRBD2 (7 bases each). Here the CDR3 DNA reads TGCAGTGCTAAGCAGGGGGGGCGGGATGAGCAGTTCTTC. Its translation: CSAKQGGRDEQFF.